This T cell receptor beta chain is from a study of regulatory T cells in long-lasting Graves disease. Study-wide results and limits: Accuracy may have suffered from the small sample size. Persistent patients had a count of shared public clonotypes (under 3,000) that exceeded that of new patients (about 970).

Relying on iRepertoire HTBI primers and Arm-PCR of CDR3 regions, the team built TCR beta libraries. TCRdb redid the calling of the multiplex PCR reads with MiXCR, one entry per CDR3 protein. Here the sample spans about 660,000 distinct CDR3 sequences, 25% to 35% being singletons. As to time point: persistent/refractory GD, antithyroid drugs over 5 years with positive TRAb. PBMC-extracted RNA yielded the TCR library. Patients came from an endocrinology department in Xi'an, China. EDTA tubes received around 9 milliliters of collected peripheral blood. Worth noting for this clonotype: Its target is unknown.

CDR3 length: 14 residues. V was shortened by 2 bases and J by 8 bases, with 13 bases between the two germline ends. Germline V gene lookup returns CDR1 SGHAT and CDR2 FQNNGV. The sequenced sample was peripheral blood mononuclear cells (PBMCs), obtained when the disease was refractory, from a patient treated with antithyroid drugs. This TCR derives from a female donor with Graves disease. The chain links TRBV11-2 to TRBJ1-3; D perhaps matches TRBD1 (6 bases). The CDR3 loop reads CASSLQGRKDTIYF. The CDR3 DNA is TGTGCCAGCAGCTTACAGGGGAGGAAAGACACCATATATTTT.